This T cell receptor (beta chain) was sequenced in a study of T cell changes during pregnancy in multiple sclerosis. This table comes from immunoSEQ multiplex PCR, and its TCRdb copy is limited to in-frame clones, with some not included. This sample has 40,000 to 65,000 clones, with around 92% found just once. This CDR3 is built from 14 residues. Germline V gene lookup returns CDR1 SGHRS and CDR2 YFSETQ. Trimming stripped 0 bases from V and 5 bases from J, with 11 bases between. This clonotype originated in a female donor with multiple sclerosis, enrolled in a pregnancy study. The source material was CD4+ T cells from peripheral blood mononuclear cells, sampled in the third trimester of pregnancy. The chain employs TRBV5-1 and TRBJ2-5; a possible D gene is TRBD2 (6 bases). CDR3 nucleotide sequence: TGCGCCAGCAGCTTGGCGGGACGGGGGGAGACCCAGTACTTC. Amino acids: CASSLAGRGETQYF.